This is a list of T cell receptor beta chains from one sample in a study of PD-L1 blockade in urothelial cancer. Libraries were prepared by immunoSEQ multiplex PCR; TCRdb keeps only in-frame clonotypes and omits some of them. Of about 2,500 clones listed, about 30% were seen once; the top ten hold around 5.1%. Specimen: tumor tissue, collected before atezolizumab (anti-PD-L1) treatment. Receptors originate from a man between 65 and 79 years old with urothelial cancer. CDR3s leave out the opening cysteine and the closing phenylalanine or tryptophan.

v_call: TRBV30
j_call: TRBJ1-1
cdr3_aa: AWSVGLMNTEAF

v_call: TRBV25-1
j_call: TRBJ2-2
cdr3_aa: ASSESRAEGTGELF

v_call: TRBV15
j_call: TRBJ2-7
cdr3_aa: ATSRGQGSHEQY

v_call: TRBV6-8
j_call: TRBJ2-2
cdr3_aa: ASSYGQGKNTGELF

v_call: TRBV28
j_call: TRBJ1-6
cdr3_aa: ASSSGQKYSPLH

v_call: TRBV10-2
j_call: TRBJ2-7
cdr3_aa: ASFGQGPYEQY

v_call: TRBV6-8
j_call: TRBJ1-5
cdr3_aa: AIGQGGNSNQPQH

v_call: TRBV29-1
j_call: TRBJ2-1
cdr3_aa: SVDGQGREQF

v_call: TRBV19
j_call: TRBJ2-7
cdr3_aa: ASSVPQPGQTTYEQY

v_call: TRBV11-3
j_call: TRBJ2-1
cdr3_aa: ASSWGTGAYNEQF

v_call: TRBV10-3
j_call: TRBJ2-7
cdr3_aa: AIRRVSDYEQY

v_call: TRBV1
j_call: TRBJ1-1
cdr3_aa: ASSQQWQGTEAF

v_call: TRBV19
j_call: TRBJ1-1
cdr3_aa: ASTMTRANTEAF

v_call: TRBV6-8
j_call: TRBJ2-5
cdr3_aa: ASSAMRQETQY

v_call: TRBV19
j_call: TRBJ2-3
cdr3_aa: ASRDGGLFQGTDTQY

v_call: TRBV15
j_call: TRBJ2-7
cdr3_aa: ATSPREGIRYEQY

v_call: TRBV28
j_call: TRBJ1-2
cdr3_aa: ASSSGQGARSYGYT

v_call: TRBV30
j_call: TRBJ2-2
cdr3_aa: AWSGRTRIGGELF

v_call: TRBV6-4
j_call: TRBJ2-4
cdr3_aa: ASSTPDRLAKNIQY

v_call: TRBV6-8
j_call: TRBJ1-4
cdr3_aa: ASSWDRGEKLF

v_call: TRBV10-2
j_call: TRBJ1-4
cdr3_aa: ASSESSRWRKLF

v_call: TRBV28
j_call: TRBJ1-6
cdr3_aa: ASSPRTGETSPLH

v_call: TRBV28
j_call: TRBJ2-7
cdr3_aa: ASSPGQGYEQY

v_call: TRBV28
j_call: TRBJ1-4
cdr3_aa: ASSSGGSVGWKGF

v_call: TRBV11-3
j_call: TRBJ2-7
cdr3_aa: ASSLGWGWYEQY

v_call: TRBV7-5
j_call: TRBJ1-6
cdr3_aa: VRSLVYRDYDSPLH